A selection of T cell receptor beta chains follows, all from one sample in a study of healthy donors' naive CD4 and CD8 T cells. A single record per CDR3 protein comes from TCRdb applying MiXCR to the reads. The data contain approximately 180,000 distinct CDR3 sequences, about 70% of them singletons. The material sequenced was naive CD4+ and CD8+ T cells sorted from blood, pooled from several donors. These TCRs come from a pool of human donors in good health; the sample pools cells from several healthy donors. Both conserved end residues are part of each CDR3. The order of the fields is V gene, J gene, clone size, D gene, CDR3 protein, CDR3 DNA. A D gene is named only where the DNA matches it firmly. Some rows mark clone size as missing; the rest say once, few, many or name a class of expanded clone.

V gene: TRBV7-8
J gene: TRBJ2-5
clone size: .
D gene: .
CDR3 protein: CASSLQGRSQETQYF
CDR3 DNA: TGTGCCAGCAGCTTACAGGGACGGAGCCAAGAGACCCAGTACTTC

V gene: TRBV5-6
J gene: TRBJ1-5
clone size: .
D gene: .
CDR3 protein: CASSSGGLGQPQHF
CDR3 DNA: TGTGCCAGCAGCTCTGGTGGACTTGGTCAGCCCCAGCATTTT

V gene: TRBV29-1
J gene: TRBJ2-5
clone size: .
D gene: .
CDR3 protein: CSVEAPVVEETQYF
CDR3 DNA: TGCAGCGTTGAAGCTCCAGTAGTGGAGGAGACCCAGTACTTC

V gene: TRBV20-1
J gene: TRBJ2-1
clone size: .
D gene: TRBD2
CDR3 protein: CSASLAGYNEQFF
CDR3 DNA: TGCAGTGCCAGCCTAGCGGGCTACAATGAGCAGTTCTTC

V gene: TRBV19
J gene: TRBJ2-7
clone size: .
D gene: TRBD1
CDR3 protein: CASSDRVDYEQYF
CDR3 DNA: TGTGCCAGTAGCGACAGGGTCGACTACGAGCAGTACTTC

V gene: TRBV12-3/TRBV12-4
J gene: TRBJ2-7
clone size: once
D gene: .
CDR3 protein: CASSLAGVIYEQYF
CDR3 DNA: TGTGCCAGCAGTTTAGCGGGGGTAATCTACGAGCAGTACTTC

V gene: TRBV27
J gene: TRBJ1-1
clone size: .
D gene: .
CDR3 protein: CASSKPDRIHTEAFF
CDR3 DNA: TGTGCCAGCAGTAAGCCCGACAGGATACACACTGAAGCTTTCTTT

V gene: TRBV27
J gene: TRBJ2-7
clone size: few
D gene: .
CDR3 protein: CASSSPGPAYEQYF
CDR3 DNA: TGTGCCAGCAGTTCCCCGGGGCCCGCCTACGAGCAGTACTTC

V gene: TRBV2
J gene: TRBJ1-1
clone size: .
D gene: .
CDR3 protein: CASTSARGTEAFF
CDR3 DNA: TGTGCCAGTACCTCCGCTAGGGGCACTGAAGCTTTCTTT

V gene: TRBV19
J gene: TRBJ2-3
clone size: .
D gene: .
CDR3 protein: CATRPGEGVADTQYF
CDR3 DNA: TGTGCCACGCGCCCCGGCGAGGGGGTAGCAGATACGCAGTATTTT

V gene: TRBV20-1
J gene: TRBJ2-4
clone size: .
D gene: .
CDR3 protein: CSARLAKNIQYF
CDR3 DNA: TGCAGTGCTCGCCTAGCCAAAAACATTCAGTACTTC

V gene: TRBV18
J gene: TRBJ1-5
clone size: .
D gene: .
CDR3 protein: CASSSIQGRQPQHF
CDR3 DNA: TGTGCCAGCTCATCAATACAGGGTCGACAGCCCCAGCATTTT

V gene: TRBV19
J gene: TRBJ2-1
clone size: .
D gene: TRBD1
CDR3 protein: CASSINIWQGADEQFF
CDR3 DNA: TGTGCCAGTAGTATTAATATATGGCAGGGGGCCGATGAGCAGTTCTTC

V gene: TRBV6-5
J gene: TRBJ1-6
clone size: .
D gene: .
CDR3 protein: CASSYRQQPNSPLHF
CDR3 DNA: TGTGCCAGCAGTTACCGACAACAGCCTAATTCACCCCTCCACTTT

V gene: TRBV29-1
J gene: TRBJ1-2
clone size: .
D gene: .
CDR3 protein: CSVGGVNYGYTF
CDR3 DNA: TGCAGCGTTGGCGGCGTTAACTATGGTTACACCTTC

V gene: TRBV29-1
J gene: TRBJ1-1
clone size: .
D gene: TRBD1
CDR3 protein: CSVEPRTGKNTEAFF
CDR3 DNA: TGCAGCGTCGAACCTCGGACAGGGAAAAACACTGAAGCTTTCTTT

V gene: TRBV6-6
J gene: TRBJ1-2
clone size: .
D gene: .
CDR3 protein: CASSYSNSANYGYTF
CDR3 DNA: TGTGCCAGCAGTTACAGTAACTCAGCTAACTATGGCTACACCTTC

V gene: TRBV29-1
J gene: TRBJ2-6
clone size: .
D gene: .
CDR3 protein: CSVEDPQVSGANVLTF
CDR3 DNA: TGCAGCGTTGAAGATCCACAGGTTTCAGGGGCCAACGTCCTGACTTTC

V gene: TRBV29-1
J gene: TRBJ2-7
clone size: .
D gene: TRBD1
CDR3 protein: CSVKDRGSSEQYF
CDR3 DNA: TGCAGCGTTAAGGACAGGGGGTCCAGCGAGCAGTACTTC

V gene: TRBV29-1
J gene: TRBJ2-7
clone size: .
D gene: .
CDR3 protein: CSVVQSYEQYF
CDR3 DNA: TGCAGCGTTGTACAGTCCTACGAGCAGTACTTC

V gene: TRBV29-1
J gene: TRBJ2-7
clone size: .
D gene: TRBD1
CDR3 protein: CSAAATGTGVYEQYF
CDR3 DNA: TGCAGCGCCGCGGCAACCGGGACAGGGGTATACGAGCAGTACTTC

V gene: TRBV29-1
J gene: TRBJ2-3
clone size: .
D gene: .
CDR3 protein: CSARKFTDTQYF
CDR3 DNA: TGCAGCGCTCGGAAGTTCACAGATACGCAGTATTTT

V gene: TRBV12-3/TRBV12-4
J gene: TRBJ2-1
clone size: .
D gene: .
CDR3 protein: CASSPRGPNEQFF
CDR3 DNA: TGTGCCAGCAGTCCTAGGGGACCCAATGAGCAGTTCTTC

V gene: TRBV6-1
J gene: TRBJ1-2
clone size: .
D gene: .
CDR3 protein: CASSEAGGINYGYTF
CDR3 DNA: TGTGCCAGCAGTGAAGCGGGGGGAATTAACTATGGCTACACCTTC

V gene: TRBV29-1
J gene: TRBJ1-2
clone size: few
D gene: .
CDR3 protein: CSVKRGNYGYTF
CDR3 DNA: TGCAGCGTGAAAAGGGGGAACTATGGCTACACCTTC

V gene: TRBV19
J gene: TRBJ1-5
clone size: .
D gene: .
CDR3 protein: CASSSRENQPQHF
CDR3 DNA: TGTGCCAGTAGTTCGAGGGAGAATCAGCCCCAGCATTTT

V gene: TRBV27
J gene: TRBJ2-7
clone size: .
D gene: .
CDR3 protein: CASSFTDPRGYEQYF
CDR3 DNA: TGTGCCAGCAGTTTCACCGACCCCAGGGGTTACGAGCAGTACTTC

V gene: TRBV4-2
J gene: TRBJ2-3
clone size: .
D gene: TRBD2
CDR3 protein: CASSQDLGGYTDTQYF
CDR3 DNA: TGTGCCAGCAGCCAAGATCTGGGAGGGTACACAGATACGCAGTATTTT

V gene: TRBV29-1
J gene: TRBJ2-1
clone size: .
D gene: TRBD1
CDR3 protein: CSVETDRAWNEQFF
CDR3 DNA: TGCAGCGTTGAGACGGACAGGGCTTGGAATGAGCAGTTCTTC

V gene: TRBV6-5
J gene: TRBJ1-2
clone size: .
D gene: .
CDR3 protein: CASSQAPVDTYGYTF
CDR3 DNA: TGTGCCAGCAGCCAGGCCCCGGTCGATACCTATGGCTACACCTTC

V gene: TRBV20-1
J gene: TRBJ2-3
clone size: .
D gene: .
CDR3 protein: CSARDRAQATDTQYF
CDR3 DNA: TGCAGTGCTAGAGATCGGGCCCAGGCCACAGATACGCAGTATTTT

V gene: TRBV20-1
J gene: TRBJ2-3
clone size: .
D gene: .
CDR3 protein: CSARRGDSTDTQYF
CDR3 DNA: TGCAGTGCGAGGCGCGGGGATAGCACAGATACGCAGTATTTT

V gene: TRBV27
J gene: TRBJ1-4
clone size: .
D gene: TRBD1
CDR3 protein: CASSLLGTGDEKLFF
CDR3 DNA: TGTGCCAGCAGTTTATTGGGGACAGGCGATGAAAAACTGTTTTTT

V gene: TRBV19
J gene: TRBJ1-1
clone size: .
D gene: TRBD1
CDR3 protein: CASSTGTGGSEAFF
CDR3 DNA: TGTGCCAGTAGTACCGGGACAGGGGGCAGTGAAGCTTTCTTT

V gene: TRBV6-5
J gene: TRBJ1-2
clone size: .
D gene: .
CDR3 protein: CASSPGALSNYGYTF
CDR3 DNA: TGTGCCAGCAGCCCCGGGGCGCTATCTAACTATGGCTACACCTTC

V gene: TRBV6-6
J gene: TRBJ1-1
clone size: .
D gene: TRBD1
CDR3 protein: CASTRGQITEAFF
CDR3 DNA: TGTGCCAGTACCAGGGGACAGATCACTGAAGCTTTCTTT

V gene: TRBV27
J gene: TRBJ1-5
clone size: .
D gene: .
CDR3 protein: CASSPRTVKGNQPQHF
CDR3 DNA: TGTGCCAGCAGTCCCCGGACGGTAAAAGGCAATCAGCCCCAGCATTTT

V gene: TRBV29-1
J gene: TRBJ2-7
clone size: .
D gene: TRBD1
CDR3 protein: CSVPGTGYYEQYF
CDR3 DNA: TGCAGCGTCCCCGGGACAGGGTACTACGAGCAGTACTTC

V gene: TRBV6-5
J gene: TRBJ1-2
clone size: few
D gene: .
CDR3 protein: CASSLQGLGYTF
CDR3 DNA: TGTGCCAGCAGCCTACAGGGCCTGGGCTACACCTTC

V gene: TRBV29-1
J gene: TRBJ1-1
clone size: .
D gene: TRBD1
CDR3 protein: CSVLTGEAFF
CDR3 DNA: TGCAGCGTCCTGACAGGGGAAGCTTTCTTT

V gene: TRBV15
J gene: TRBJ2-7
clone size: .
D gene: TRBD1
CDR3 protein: CATRHRGSIEQYF
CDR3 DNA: TGTGCCACCAGGCACAGGGGGTCCATCGAGCAGTACTTC

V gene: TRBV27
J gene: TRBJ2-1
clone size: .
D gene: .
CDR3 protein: CASWRGYNEQFF
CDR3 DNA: TGTGCCAGCTGGAGGGGTTACAATGAGCAGTTCTTC

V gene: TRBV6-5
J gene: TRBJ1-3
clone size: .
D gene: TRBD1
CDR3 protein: CASTGGGNTIYF
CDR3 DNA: TGTGCCAGCACAGGGGGTGGAAACACCATATATTTT

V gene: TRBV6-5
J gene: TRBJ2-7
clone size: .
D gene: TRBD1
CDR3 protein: CASSKTGQVLYEQYF
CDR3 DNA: TGTGCCAGCAGTAAGACCGGACAGGTCCTCTACGAGCAGTACTTC

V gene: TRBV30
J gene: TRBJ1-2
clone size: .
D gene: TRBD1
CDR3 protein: CAWATGDGYTF
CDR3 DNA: TGTGCCTGGGCGACAGGGGACGGCTACACCTTC

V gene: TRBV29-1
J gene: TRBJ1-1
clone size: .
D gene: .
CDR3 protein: CSVERLPEAFF
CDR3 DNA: TGCAGCGTTGAACGGCTCCCTGAAGCTTTCTTT

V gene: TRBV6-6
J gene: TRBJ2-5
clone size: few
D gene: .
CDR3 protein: CASSYSRRGRQETQYF
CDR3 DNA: TGTGCCAGCAGTTACTCGAGGCGGGGCCGTCAAGAGACCCAGTACTTC

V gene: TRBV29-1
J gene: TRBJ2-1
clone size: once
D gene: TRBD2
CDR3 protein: CSAWEGLGYNEQFF
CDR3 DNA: TGCAGCGCCTGGGAGGGATTAGGCTACAATGAGCAGTTCTTC